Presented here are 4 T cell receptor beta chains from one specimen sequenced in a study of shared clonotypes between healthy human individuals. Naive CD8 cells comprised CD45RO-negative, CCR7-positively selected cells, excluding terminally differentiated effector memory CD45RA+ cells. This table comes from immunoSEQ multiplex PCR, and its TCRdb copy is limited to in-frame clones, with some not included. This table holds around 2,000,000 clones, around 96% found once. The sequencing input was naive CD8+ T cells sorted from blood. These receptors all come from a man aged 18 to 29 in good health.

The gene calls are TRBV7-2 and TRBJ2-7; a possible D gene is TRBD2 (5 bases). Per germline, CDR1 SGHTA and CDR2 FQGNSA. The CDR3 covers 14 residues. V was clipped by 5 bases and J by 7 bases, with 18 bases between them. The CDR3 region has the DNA TGTGCCAGCAGCCCGCCAGGTGCGGGTCGTGAGCAGTACTTC. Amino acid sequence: CASSPPGAGREQYF.

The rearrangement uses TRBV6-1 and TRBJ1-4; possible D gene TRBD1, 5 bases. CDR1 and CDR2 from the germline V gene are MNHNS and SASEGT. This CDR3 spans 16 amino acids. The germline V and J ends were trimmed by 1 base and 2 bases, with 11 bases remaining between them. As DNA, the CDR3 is TGTGCCAGCAGTGAAGAAGGGGAAGGGACTAATGAAAAACTGTTTTTT. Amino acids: CASSEEGEGTNEKLFF.

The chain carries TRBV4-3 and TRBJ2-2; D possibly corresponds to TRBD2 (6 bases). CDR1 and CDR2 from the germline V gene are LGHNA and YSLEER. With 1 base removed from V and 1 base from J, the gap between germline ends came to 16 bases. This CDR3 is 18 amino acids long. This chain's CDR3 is CASSQADLGRGNTGELFF. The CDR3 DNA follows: TGCGCCAGCAGCCAAGCAGATTTAGGGCGGGGGAACACCGGGGAGCTGTTTTTT.

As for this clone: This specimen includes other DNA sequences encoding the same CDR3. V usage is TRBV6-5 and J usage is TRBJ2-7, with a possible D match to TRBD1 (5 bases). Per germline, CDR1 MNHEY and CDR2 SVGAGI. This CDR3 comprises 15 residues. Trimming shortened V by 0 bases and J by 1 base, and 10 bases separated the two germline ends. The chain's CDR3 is CASSYSPGLSYEQYF. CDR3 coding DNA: TGTGCCAGCAGTTACTCGCCAGGGTTATCCTACGAGCAGTACTTC.